This T cell receptor (beta chain) is drawn from a study of blood T cell repertoires in COVID-19. Per the original data handling: Reference gene primer amplification yielded estimated nucleated cell counts. Clones were sequenced by immunoSEQ multiplex PCR, and TCRdb holds only the in-frame ones, with some missing. V and J calls and clone size are given by that table; D and trimming were obtained from the DNA. Of about 270,000 clones listed, more than 80% were seen once; the top ten hold over 4%. Participants came from fewer than 25 US areas, aged about 18 to 89 years. Sequenced sample: PBMCs or T cells enriched from blood (not recorded which). The receptor's source is a woman in her 30s with acute COVID-19.

The DNA for the CDR3 is TGTGCCAGCAGTCTAGCGGGGGCCTACAATGAGCAGTTCTTC. It is translated as CASSLAGAYNEQFF. The rearrangement links TRBV6-5 to TRBJ2-1, with 10 bases aligning to TRBD2. This CDR3 comprises 14 residues. The ends lost 5 bases at V and 2 bases at J; junction bases unmatched: 0. Germline assignment: CDR1 MNHEY and CDR2 SVGAGI.